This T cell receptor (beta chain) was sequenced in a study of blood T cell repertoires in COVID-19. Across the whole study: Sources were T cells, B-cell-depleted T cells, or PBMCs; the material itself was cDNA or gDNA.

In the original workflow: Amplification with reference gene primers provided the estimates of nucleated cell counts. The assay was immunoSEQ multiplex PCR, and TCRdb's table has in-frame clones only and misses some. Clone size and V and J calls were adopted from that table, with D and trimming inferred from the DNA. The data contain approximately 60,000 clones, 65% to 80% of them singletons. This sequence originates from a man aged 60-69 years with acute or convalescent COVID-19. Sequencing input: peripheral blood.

The CDR3 region has the DNA TGTGCCAGCAGTCAGACAGGGACAGACGGCTACACCTTC. It specifies CASSQTGTDGYTF. The chain couples TRBV6-6 to TRBJ1-2; 7 positions agree with TRBD1. The length of the CDR3 is 13 residues. J lost 8 bases, V lost 5 bases, and 8 bases had no gene match. The germline V gene has CDR1 MNHNY and CDR2 SVGAGI (reference sequence).